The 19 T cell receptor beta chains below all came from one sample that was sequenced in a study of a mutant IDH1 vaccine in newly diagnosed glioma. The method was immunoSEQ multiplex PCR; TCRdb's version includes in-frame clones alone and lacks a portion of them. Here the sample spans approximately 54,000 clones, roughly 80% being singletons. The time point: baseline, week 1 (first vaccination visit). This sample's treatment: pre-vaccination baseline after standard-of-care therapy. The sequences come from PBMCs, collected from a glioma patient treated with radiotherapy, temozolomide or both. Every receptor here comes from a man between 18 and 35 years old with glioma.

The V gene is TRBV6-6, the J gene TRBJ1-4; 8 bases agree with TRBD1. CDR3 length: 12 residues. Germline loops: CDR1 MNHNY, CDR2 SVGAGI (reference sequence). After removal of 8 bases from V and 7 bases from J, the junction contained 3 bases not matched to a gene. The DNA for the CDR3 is TGTGCCAGCGGACAGGGAGGTGAAAAACTGTTTTTT. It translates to CASGQGGEKLFF.

CDR3 amino acids: CAIAEGTANQPQHF. CDR3 DNA: TGTGCCATCGCCGAAGGGACAGCTAATCAGCCCCAGCATTTT. This chain joins TRBV28 and TRBJ1-5, with TRBD1 matching 7 bases. The CDR3 totals 14 residues. The germline V gene encodes CDR1 MDHEN and CDR2 SYDVKM. Losses at the gene ends were 10 bases for V and 4 bases for J; bases not matched to a gene: 10. The whole variable domain, remainder taken from reference TRBV28 and TRBJ1-5, is DVKVTQSSRYLVKRTGEKVFLECVQDMDHENMFWYRQDPGLGLRLIYFSYDVKMKEKGDIPEGYSVSREKKERFSLILESASTNQTSMYLCAIAEGTANQPQHFGDGTRLSIL.

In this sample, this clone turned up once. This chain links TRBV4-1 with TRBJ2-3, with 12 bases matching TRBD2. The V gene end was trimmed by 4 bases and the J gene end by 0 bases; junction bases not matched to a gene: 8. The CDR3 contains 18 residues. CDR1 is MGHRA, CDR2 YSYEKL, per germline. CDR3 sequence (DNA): TGCGCCAGCAGCCGCCGACTAGCGGGAGAAGGTAGCACAGATACGCAGTATTTT. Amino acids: CASSRRLAGEGSTDTQYF.

The CDR3 here is CASSVRQGANTIYF. The CDR3 DNA sequence: TGTGCCAGCAGCGTGAGACAGGGGGCTAACACCATATATTTT. The chain links TRBV9 to TRBJ1-3; 10 bases agree with TRBD1. V gave up 2 bases and J gave up 7 bases; unmatched junction bases: 3. Looked up from germline, CDR1 is SGDLS and CDR2 is YYNGEE. The CDR3 runs to 14 residues.

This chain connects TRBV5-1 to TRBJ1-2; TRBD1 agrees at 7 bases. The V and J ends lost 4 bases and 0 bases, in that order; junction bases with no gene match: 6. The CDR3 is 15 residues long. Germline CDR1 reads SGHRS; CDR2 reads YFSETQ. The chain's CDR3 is CASSPLTGSNYGYTF. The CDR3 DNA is TGCGCCAGCAGCCCTCTGACAGGGTCTAACTATGGCTACACCTTC.

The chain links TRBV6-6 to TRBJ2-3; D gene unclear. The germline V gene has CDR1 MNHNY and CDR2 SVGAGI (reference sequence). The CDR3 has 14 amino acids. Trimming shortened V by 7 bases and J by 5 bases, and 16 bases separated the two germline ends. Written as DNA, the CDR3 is TGTGCCAGCACCCACGGATCGGGTAGAGATACGCAGTATTTT. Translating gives CASTHGSGRDTQYF.

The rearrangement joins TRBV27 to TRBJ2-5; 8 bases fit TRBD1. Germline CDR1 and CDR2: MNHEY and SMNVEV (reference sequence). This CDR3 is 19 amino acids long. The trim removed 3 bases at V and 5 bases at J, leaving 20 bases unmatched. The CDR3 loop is CASSFFPPRGGQDAETQYF. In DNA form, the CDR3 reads TGTGCCAGCAGTTTCTTCCCTCCCCGTGGGGGACAGGACGCGGAGACCCAGTACTTC.

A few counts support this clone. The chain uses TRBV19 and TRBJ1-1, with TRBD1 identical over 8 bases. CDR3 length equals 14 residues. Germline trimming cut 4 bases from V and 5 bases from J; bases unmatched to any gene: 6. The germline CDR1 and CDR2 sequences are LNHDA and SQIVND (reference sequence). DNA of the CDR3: TGTGCCAGTAGTACACAGGGGGGGAGGACTGAAGCTTTCTTT. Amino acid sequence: CASSTQGGRTEAFF.

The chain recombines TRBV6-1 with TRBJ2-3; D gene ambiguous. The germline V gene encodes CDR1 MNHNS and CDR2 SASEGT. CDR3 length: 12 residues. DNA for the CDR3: TGTGGGGTGGAAGGAAGCACAGATACGCAGTATTTT. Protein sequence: CGVEGSTDTQYF.

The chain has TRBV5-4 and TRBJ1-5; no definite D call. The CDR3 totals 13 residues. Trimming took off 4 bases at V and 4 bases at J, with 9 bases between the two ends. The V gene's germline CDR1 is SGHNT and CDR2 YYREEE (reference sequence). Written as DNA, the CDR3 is TGTGCCAGCAGCCAGGAACCAAATCAGCCCCAGCATTTT. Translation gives CASSQEPNQPQHF.

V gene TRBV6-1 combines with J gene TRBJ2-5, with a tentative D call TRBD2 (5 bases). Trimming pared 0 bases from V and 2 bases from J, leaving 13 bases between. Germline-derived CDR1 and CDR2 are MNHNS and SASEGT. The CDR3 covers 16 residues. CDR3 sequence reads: CASSEALEGPQETQYF. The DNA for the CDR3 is TGTGCCAGCAGTGAAGCGCTAGAGGGCCCTCAAGAGACCCAGTACTTC.

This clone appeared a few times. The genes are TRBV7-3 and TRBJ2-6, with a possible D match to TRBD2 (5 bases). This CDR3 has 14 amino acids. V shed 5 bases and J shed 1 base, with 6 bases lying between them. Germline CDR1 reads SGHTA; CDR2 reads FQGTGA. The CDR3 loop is CASSPGSGANVLTF. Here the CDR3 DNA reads TGTGCCAGCAGCCCGGGGTCTGGGGCCAACGTCCTGACTTTC.

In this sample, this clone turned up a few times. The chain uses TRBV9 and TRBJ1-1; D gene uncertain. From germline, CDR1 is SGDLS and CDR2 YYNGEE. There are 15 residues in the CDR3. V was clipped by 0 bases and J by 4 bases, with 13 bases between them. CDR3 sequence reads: CASSVVEQSFTEAFF. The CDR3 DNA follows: TGTGCCAGCAGCGTAGTAGAACAGTCCTTCACTGAAGCTTTCTTT.

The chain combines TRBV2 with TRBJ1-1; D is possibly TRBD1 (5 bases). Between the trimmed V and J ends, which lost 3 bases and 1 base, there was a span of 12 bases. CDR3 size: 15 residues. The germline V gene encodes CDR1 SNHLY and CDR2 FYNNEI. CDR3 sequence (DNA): TGTGCCAGCAGTGACCTGGGGACGGCGAACACTGAAGCTTTCTTT. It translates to CASSDLGTANTEAFF.

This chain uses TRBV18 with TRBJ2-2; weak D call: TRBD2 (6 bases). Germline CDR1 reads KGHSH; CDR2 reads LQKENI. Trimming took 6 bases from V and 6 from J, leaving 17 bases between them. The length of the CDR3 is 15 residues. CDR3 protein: CASSRSRELSGELFF. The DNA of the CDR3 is TGTGCCAGCTCTCGCAGCCGGGAGCTGTCCGGGGAGCTGTTTTTT.

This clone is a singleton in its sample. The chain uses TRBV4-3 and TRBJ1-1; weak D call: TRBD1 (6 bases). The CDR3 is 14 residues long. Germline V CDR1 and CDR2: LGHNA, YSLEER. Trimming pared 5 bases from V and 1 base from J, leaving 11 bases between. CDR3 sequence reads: CASSSDSANTEAFF. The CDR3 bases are TGCGCCAGCAGCTCGGACAGCGCGAACACTGAAGCTTTCTTT.

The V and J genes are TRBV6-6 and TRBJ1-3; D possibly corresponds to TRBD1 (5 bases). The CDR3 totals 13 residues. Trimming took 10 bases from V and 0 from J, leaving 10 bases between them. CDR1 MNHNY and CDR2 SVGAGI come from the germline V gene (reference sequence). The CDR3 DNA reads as TGTGCCACCTACCAGGGCTCTGGAAACACCATATATTTT. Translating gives CATYQGSGNTIYF.

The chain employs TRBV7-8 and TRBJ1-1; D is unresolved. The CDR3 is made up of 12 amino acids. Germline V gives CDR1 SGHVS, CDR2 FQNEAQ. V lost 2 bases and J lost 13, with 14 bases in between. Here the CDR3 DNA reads TGTGCCAGCAGCTTAAACGGCGTATATGTTTTCTTT. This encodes CASSLNGVYVFF.

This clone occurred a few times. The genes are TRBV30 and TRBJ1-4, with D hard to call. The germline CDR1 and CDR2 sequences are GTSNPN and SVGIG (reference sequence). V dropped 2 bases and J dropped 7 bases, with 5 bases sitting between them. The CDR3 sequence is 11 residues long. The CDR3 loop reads CAWSPSEKLFF. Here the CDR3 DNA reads TGTGCCTGGAGTCCGAGTGAAAAACTGTTTTTT.